The T cell receptor beta chain under discussion was sequenced for a study of cytomegalovirus exposure and HLA in healthy donors (dated by TCRdb to between 2016 and 2019). A note on the overall study: According to an earlier analysis of several hundred of the donors, roughly 180 million T cells yielded over 100 million unique TCR beta sequences and approximately 280 Gb of sequence data. An early release that covered roughly 600 HLA-typed donors contained around 300 gigabases of sequencing data and tens of millions of unique TCR sequences. The genetic ancestry cluster associated with self-reported Caucasian donors included around four fifths of the roughly 400 genotyped donors. The study aimed to test whether cataloging public T cell receptors could reveal signatures of past pathogen exposure. The T cell repertoires of under 750 subjects were profiled by immunosequencing and related to cytomegalovirus serostatus. Besides the first cohort of around 700 subjects, a separate validation cohort made up of some 110 different subjects was used. The study combined high-throughput TCR immunosequencing, statistical association of individual TCRs with disease status, and machine learning to predict cytomegalovirus infection status. A later analysis re-examined previously published TCR beta repertoires from hundreds of donors and added high-resolution HLA genotyping to investigate patterns of TCR occurrence. The later analysis used no new phenotypic data to find candidate immune exposures, relying instead on TCR beta sequences and their occurrence across donors. An earlier analysis of fewer than 700 of the donors applied high-throughput TCR beta sequencing to assess whether each TCR beta V gene segment acted as functional or pseudogenic. Donor age, sex, ethnicity and CMV serostatus were compiled alongside the repertoire data. A later genetic analysis used genome-wide SNP genotypes for about 65% of the 666 donors, treating that subset as a discovery cohort. Every discovery cohort repertoire had been produced on one sequencing platform. Both class I and class II loci were covered by HLA typing, at four-digit resolution. The number of donors typed differed by locus, with about 620-630 for A, B, C, DRB1 and DQB1, about 500 for DQA1, about 610 for DPA1, and some 450 for DPB1. Roughly 5 DR-DQ haplotypes were handled as single units for association and clustering because linkage in the cohort was strong. Among about 410 genotyped donors of the cohort, an average of about 240,000 unique TCR beta nucleotide sequences was sequenced per donor, of which about 18% were non-productive. The investigation overall reported the following: A further reported finding was that TCR beta sequences accurately predicted the HLA-A and HLA-B alleles for most subjects in the first cohort. CMV serostatus was the only immune exposure information available for the cohort. When HLA alleles, especially DR and DQ, strongly co-occurred, TCR associations were difficult to assign to individual alleles. The sequencing pipeline was judged likely to have produced a cluster of highly shared sequence variants as a technical artifact. Most TCR sequences were seen in very few donors, while some public TCRs were found in many individuals. Some IMGT-functional V segments, including TRBV6-2 and TRBV6-3, could not be told apart with the 87-base-pair reads, so those segments were excluded. It was suggested by the authors that the approach could potentially be generalized to other disease states and immunological phenotypes. Cytomegalovirus status was reported to be diagnosed by the classifier with high specificity and sensitivity in both the original and validation cohorts. Linkage disequilibrium might explain the correlated functional status among segregating V segments, but an unknown experimental factor could not be excluded. Most CMV-associated TCR beta chains appeared to be HLA-restricted in a later analysis, and the HLA associations seemed to be driven largely by CMV exposure. Broadly in line with IMGT annotations, most TCR beta V segments showed up in productive rearrangements about 87% or about 30% of the time in an earlier analysis of some 590 of the donors. In a later genetic analysis, fewer N-insertions in productive TCRs were reported among donors in an Asian-associated ancestry cluster than the approximately 710-donor mean. In a later analysis, TCR association rates were found to vary across HLA loci, with the most associated TCRs seen for DRB1 alleles and the fewest for HLA-C alleles. In a later analysis, several top co-occurrence clusters were reported to appear linked to parvovirus B19, influenza, CMV and Epstein-Barr virus. In a later analysis, 16,951 TCR beta sequences were associated with specific HLA alleles at a false discovery rate of 0.05. In vitro tests confirmed that a few of the cytomegalovirus-associated TCR beta chains recognize cytomegalovirus antigens. The cohort was sequenced for TCR beta chains only, and without alpha or paired-chain data the features that could be detected were limited. Sequencing depth was assumed to be roughly uniform across donors in the presence/absence analyses, though that assumption may not hold. Because HLA typing was missing for some donors at each locus, association tests included only the typed subset. Because counts were too low, roughly 16 rarely observed V segments, including chromosome 9 orphons, were left out of the earlier analysis of some 600 of the donors. V-gene and J-gene trimming of TCR beta chains was associated with a missense DCLRE1C variant in a later genetic analysis, and the association was replicated in an independent cohort. A total of 164 TCR beta chains were listed by the study as associated with cytomegalovirus. Compared with equally common non-associated chains, HLA-associated TCR beta chains in a later analysis were more clonally expanded and had lower generation probabilities.

The library relied on the immunoSEQ multiplex PCR assay. A mixture of 60 forward primers for TCR Vbeta segments and 13 reverse primers for TCR Jbeta segments was used in the multiplex PCR. A multiplex PCR assay on genomic DNA amplified the CDR3 region of rearranged TCR beta genes. The Illumina HiSeq System was used to sequence the amplified TCR beta libraries as 87-base-pair reads. In the source study's methods: A later analysis counted about 80 million unique TCR beta chains across the 550 to 750 repertoires, and 9 million to 14 million of these chains were shared by at least two donors. A nearest-neighbor algorithm error-corrected the raw reads and collapsed the reads into unique sequences, merging closely related sequences to remove PCR and sequencing errors. V, D and J gene segments were assigned by aligning CDR3 sequences to IMGT reference sequences. For a sequence to be retained, a match of at least six nucleotides was required to both a V gene segment and a J gene segment. A rearrangement was called productive if the CDR3 had no stop codons and remained in frame with V and J, and every other rearrangement was called non-productive. CDR3 was defined according to IMGT convention as the region running from the second conserved V-encoded cysteine to the conserved J-encoded phenylalanine. The earlier analysis of some 600 of the donors excluded sequences that lacked an unambiguous match to a single V gene segment. An earlier analysis of 500 to 700 of the donors classified V segments as functional when productive rearrangements were above 56.7% and as segregating when the standard deviation between donors was above 5%. A statistical classification framework was built to diagnose cytomegalovirus status from the catalog of TCR beta chain sequences. A later analysis assigned V and J genes by comparing TCR nucleotide sequences with IMGT/GENE-DB human TR gene sequences. The TCRdist pipeline was used in a later analysis to assign CDR3 sequences and most-parsimonious VDJ recombination scenarios. In a later analysis, each TCR beta chain was defined by its CDR3 amino acid sequence together with its V-gene family, and reads without a unique V-gene family were excluded. A later analysis removed over 500 highly shared, low-generation-probability nucleotide sequences to deal with suspected cross-contamination and a sequencing artifact. In a later analysis, a clonal expansion index was calculated for each public chain from normalized within-repertoire ranks of inferred template counts. A later analysis computed generation probabilities with a VDJ recombination model fitted to out-of-frame rearrangements, and checked the results against IGoR. A later analysis scored TCR-TCR, TCR-HLA and TCR-CMV co-occurrence with hypergeometric tests, applying a repertoire-size bias correction to TCR pairs. False discovery rates were estimated in a later analysis by permuting HLA or CMV assignments 20 times. A later analysis grouped co-occurring TCRs with DBSCAN, adding TCRdist sequence similarity when clustering within HLA-allele-positive subsets. For co-occurrence clustering, repertoires with fewer than 30,000 or more than 120,000 public chains were excluded, along with a handful of repertoires with anomalous nucleotide sharing. Here the immuneACCESS table is served through TCRdb, limited to in-frame sequences with V and J called. Missing clones are a known gap in these copies; in checked studies unresolved V genes cover under half, and the rest lacks a known reason. V, J and clone size were drawn from that table, and D and trimming were deduced from the DNA. The sample table shows some 130,000 clones, and 79% are seen once. Roughly 1.1% of the sample goes to the ten largest clones.

As regards this clone: This receptor's antigen is unknown. Base quality data are lacking; no much larger clone is found one base away.

The CDR3 numbers 14 residues from cysteine through phenylalanine. The kept DNA is CDR3 alone, 42 bases in frame from the first base. The germline V gene yields MDHEN for CDR1 and SYDVKM for CDR2. After removal of 4 bases from V and 4 bases from J, the junction retains 7 bases not matched to a gene. The cohort consisted of 600 to 700 healthy bone marrow donors. At the time of sampling, every cohort member was nominally healthy, though immune exposures that went unrecorded were likely present. The donor was CMV seronegative and belonged to the group of over 350 seronegative cohort members. Every donor gave a peripheral blood sample, and the peripheral blood mononuclear cells from that sample were used for TCR beta sequencing. The Qiagen DNeasy Blood Extraction Kit was used to extract genomic DNA from the blood cell samples.

The sequence was collected from a male donor in good health and CMV-seronegative. The sequenced sample was PBMCs. Recombination linked TRBV28 to TRBJ2-7; 7 bases in the junction line up with TRBD2. The CDR3 amino acid sequence is: CASSSAVGGYEQYF. In nucleotides, the sequence is TGTGCCAGCAGTTCCGCTGTGGGGGGGTACGAGCAGTACTTC.